Listed below are T cell receptor beta chains from one sample, sequenced in a study of shared clonotypes between healthy human individuals. TCRdb keeps only in-frame clones here, not all; method: immunoSEQ multiplex PCR. This table holds about 1.5 million clones, approximately 98% found once. The material sequenced was naive CD4+ T cells sorted from blood. These receptors were collected from a young man in good health. Both conserved end residues are part of each CDR3. The D gene is left open where the match is weak. Clone size is stated in some rows and not others, as once, few, many or a class when expanded.

V,D,size,J,DNA,CDR3
TRBV7-6,-,-,TRBJ2-7,TGTGCCAGCAGAAAGACCTCCGACAGTTACGAGCAGTACTTC,CASRKTSDSYEQYF
TRBV5-1,-,-,TRBJ2-5,TGCGCCAGCAGCTTGGTGGGACCCAAAGAGACCCAGTACTTC,CASSLVGPKETQYF
TRBV28,-,-,TRBJ2-1,TGTGCCAGCAGTTTTTCAGGGCTAAGCTCCTACAATGAGCAGTTCTTC,CASSFSGLSSYNEQFF
TRBV27,-,-,TRBJ2-3,TGTGCCAGCAGTTCCCTCCCCTTGTTTGGACGAAACACAGATACGCAGTATTTT,CASSSLPLFGRNTDTQYF
TRBV9,-,-,TRBJ1-1,TGTGCCAGCAGCGTAGGGGCAGCGAACACTGAAGCTTTCTTT,CASSVGAANTEAFF
TRBV6-1,-,-,TRBJ1-5,TGTGCCAGCAGTGAAGCAACAGGGAACCAGCCCCAGCATTTT,CASSEATGNQPQHF
TRBV5-4,-,once,TRBJ2-5,TGTGCCAGCAGCCCCGGGACCATAGAGACCCAGTACTTC,CASSPGTIETQYF
TRBV28,TRBD2,once,TRBJ2-7,TGTGCCAGCAGACTAGCGGGAGGCGAGCAGTACTTC,CASRLAGGEQYF
TRBV29-1,-,-,TRBJ2-7,TGCAGCGTGGGAGCCGACACTCCCTACGAGCAGTACTTC,CSVGADTPYEQYF
TRBV7-9,-,-,TRBJ2-7,TGTGCCAGCAGCTCCTCAGGGTGGGGAATGAGCTACGAGCAGTACTTC,CASSSSGWGMSYEQYF
TRBV4-1,TRBD2,-,TRBJ2-7,TGCGCCAGCAGCCAAGAGCCCGGACTAGCCTCCTACGAGCAGTACTTC,CASSQEPGLASYEQYF
TRBV7-9,-,-,TRBJ2-3,TGTGCCAGCAGCCTAGCACGGGAAGATACGCAGTATTTT,CASSLAREDTQYF
TRBV19,-,-,TRBJ2-7,TGTGCCAGTAGTATAGATACAGACTACTACGAGCAGTACTTC,CASSIDTDYYEQYF
TRBV2,TRBD2,-,TRBJ2-2,TGTGCCAGTCCTCGGACTAGCGGGAGGGCGAACACCGGGGAGCTGTTTTTT,CASPRTSGRANTGELFF
TRBV5-1,-,once,TRBJ2-7,TGCGCCAGCAGCCTGGCCGACTTTTACGAGCAGTACTTC,CASSLADFYEQYF
TRBV11-2,-,-,TRBJ2-2,TGTGCCAGCAGCGCTGGAAAGCGGAACACCGGGGAGCTGTTTTTT,CASSAGKRNTGELFF
TRBV29-1,-,-,TRBJ2-7,TGCAGCGTTGGAGTAGGATCGGGGGAGCAGTACTTC,CSVGVGSGEQYF
TRBV29-1,-,-,TRBJ1-2,TGCAGCGTTGACCGGGTCGACGGAAACTATGGCTACACCTTC,CSVDRVDGNYGYTF
TRBV2,-,-,TRBJ1-5,TGTGCCACAGGGACAACTTATAGCAATCAGCCCCAGCATTTT,CATGTTYSNQPQHF
TRBV7-9,-,-,TRBJ2-1,TGTGCCAGCAGCTTAGACCATCTGGGAAGGGGGAATGAGCAGTTCTTC,CASSLDHLGRGNEQFF
TRBV5-6,TRBD2,-,TRBJ2-3,TGTGCCAGCAGCTTGTTAGCGGGAGGGTCAGGCTACACAGATACGCAGTATTTT,CASSLLAGGSGYTDTQYF
TRBV19,TRBD2,once,TRBJ2-1,TGTGCCAGTAGTTTAGCGGGAGGGGTCGGTAGCTCCTACAATGAGCAGTTCTTC,CASSLAGGVGSSYNEQFF
TRBV2,-,-,TRBJ1-5,TGTGCCAGCAGTGAAACTCTGGGTGGGGATCAGCCCCAGCATTTT,CASSETLGGDQPQHF
TRBV5-4,-,-,TRBJ1-4,TGTGCCAGCAGCTTAGGGGGGGGAAATGAAAAACTGTTTTTT,CASSLGGGNEKLFF
TRBV7-9,-,-,TRBJ2-3,TGTGCCAGCAGCTTGGGGACAGGCGGGAGGAACACAGATACGCAGTATTTT,CASSLGTGGRNTDTQYF
TRBV4-1,TRBD1,-,TRBJ2-1,TGCGCCAGCAGCCTGCGCGGGGACAGGGTGACCAATGAGCAGTTCTTC,CASSLRGDRVTNEQFF
TRBV5-4,TRBD2,-,TRBJ2-7,TGTGCCAGCGGACTAGCGGGAGGGCGGTACGAGCAGTACTTC,CASGLAGGRYEQYF
TRBV18,-,-,TRBJ1-4,TGTGCCAGCTCACCACCAGGGGATGAAAAACTGTTTTTT,CASSPPGDEKLFF
TRBV19,-,-,TRBJ1-2,TGTGCCAGTAGTATAGATTGGATGGGTGAGGGCTACACCTTC,CASSIDWMGEGYTF
TRBV19,-,-,TRBJ1-5,TGTGCCAGTAGTATCCTGGCCAGTCAAAATAGCAATCAGCCCCAGCATTTT,CASSILASQNSNQPQHF
TRBV27,-,-,TRBJ2-6,TGTGCCAGCGATCTCAGGGGTCCTGGGGCCAACGTCCTGACTTTC,CASDLRGPGANVLTF
TRBV5-6,-,-,TRBJ2-1,TGTGCCAGCAGCCGTTCTCATGAGCAGTTCTTC,CASSRSHEQFF
TRBV5-1,-,once,TRBJ2-1,TGCGCCAGCAGCTTGGAGGGCTGGGACGGATCAATGGGAAGTGGAAATGAGCAGTTCTTC,CASSLEGWDGSMGSGNEQFF
TRBV21-1,-,-,TRBJ2-4,TGTGCCAGCAGGGATCCCAAAGGCATTCAGTACTTC,CASRDPKGIQYF
TRBV29-1,-,once,TRBJ2-1,TGCAGCGGCCAGGGGGGCCTCATCTACAATGAGCAGTTCTTC,CSGQGGLIYNEQFF
TRBV2,TRBD1,-,TRBJ1-4,TGTGCCAGCAGTCTACCGACAGGGGAGGTTGAAAAACTGTTTTTT,CASSLPTGEVEKLFF
TRBV6-1,-,-,TRBJ1-4,TGTGCCAGCAGTGTGTTCGGACAGCGTAATGAAAAACTGTTTTTT,CASSVFGQRNEKLFF
TRBV15,-,once,TRBJ1-4,TGTGCCACCAGCAGAGATCTAGTAAAACTGTTTTTT,CATSRDLVKLFF
TRBV28,TRBD1,-,TRBJ2-7,TGTGCCAGCAGACCAGGGACAGGGACCTACTACGAGCAGTACTTC,CASRPGTGTYYEQYF
TRBV9,-,-,TRBJ2-1,TGTGCCAGCAGCGTTACTAGCTCCTACAATGAGCAGTTCTTC,CASSVTSSYNEQFF
TRBV6-1,-,-,TRBJ1-1,TGTGCCAGCAGTGATGTAGGGGGGCACACTGAAGCTTTCTTT,CASSDVGGHTEAFF
TRBV7-2,TRBD1,-,TRBJ2-7,TGTGCCAGCAGCTTAGTGGACAGGGGGATCTACGAGCAGTACTTC,CASSLVDRGIYEQYF
TRBV6-5,-,-,TRBJ2-2,TGTGCCAGCAGTTACACCGGGAACACCGGGGAGCTGTTTTTT,CASSYTGNTGELFF
TRBV7-9,TRBD1,once,TRBJ1-1,TGTGCCAGCAGCTCCCGACAGGGAGAGAACACTGAAGCTTTCTTT,CASSSRQGENTEAFF
TRBV7-2,-,once,TRBJ2-7,TGTGCCAGCAGCTTAGGGCCTTCACAGCCCGAGCAGTACTTC,CASSLGPSQPEQYF
TRBV27,-,once,TRBJ1-5,TGTGCCAGCAGCCTGAACAGGGAGAATCAGCCCCAGCATTTT,CASSLNRENQPQHF
TRBV19,-,-,TRBJ2-2,TGTGCCAGTAGCCAGGGGTGGGACGGGGAGCTGTTTTTT,CASSQGWDGELFF
TRBV5-1,-,-,TRBJ2-4,TGCGCCAGCAGCTTAACGGGTCCCAAGCTGGGCAAAAACATTCAGTACTTC,CASSLTGPKLGKNIQYF
TRBV6-6,TRBD2,-,TRBJ2-7,TGTGCCAGCAGCCCGGGGACTAGCAACTTCGAGCAGTACTTC,CASSPGTSNFEQYF
TRBV28,TRBD1,-,TRBJ1-4,TGTGCCAGCAGCCGCTGGACAGGGTTAGCTAATGAAAAACTGTTTTTT,CASSRWTGLANEKLFF
TRBV29-1,TRBD2,once,TRBJ2-5,TGCAGTTCCGGTTGGGGGGGAGAGACCCAGTACTTC,CSSGWGGETQYF
TRBV5-6,TRBD1,-,TRBJ1-1,TGTGCCAGCAGCTCGACAGGGGGTACTGAAGCTTTCTTT,CASSSTGGTEAFF
TRBV7-9,-,-,TRBJ2-1,TGTGCCAGCAGCCCGGACAGGAGAGTTGCGGGGAGTGAGCAGTTCTTC,CASSPDRRVAGSEQFF
TRBV4-1,TRBD2,-,TRBJ2-2,TGCGCCAGCAGCCACGGCATAGCGGGAGTTGCCGGGGAGCTGTTTTTT,CASSHGIAGVAGELFF
TRBV2,TRBD1,-,TRBJ2-2,TGTGCCAGCCACAGGGGTTTGGCCGGGGAGCTGTTTTTT,CASHRGLAGELFF